This entry features one T cell receptor beta chain sequence. What it recognizes is unknown. Exposure to brentuximab vedotin varied, and each patient had relapsed following autologous stem cell transplantation. This record belongs to a study of PD-1 blockade in classical Hodgkin lymphoma. Libraries were prepared by immunoSEQ multiplex PCR; TCRdb keeps only in-frame clonotypes and omits some of them. The sample yields about 21,000 clones, 68% seen once. Per germline, CDR1 MNHNY and CDR2 SVGAGI (reference sequence). V was pared by 8 bases and J by 3 bases, with 6 bases of the junction left unmatched. The CDR3 consists of 14 residues. Study-wide findings and caveats: The origin of the repertoire differences remains undefined, with disease activity or prior therapy as possible causes.

This chain uses TRBV6-6 with TRBJ2-2; 7 bases fit TRBD1. This TCR was recovered from a human donor with classical Hodgkin lymphoma. The sequences come from peripheral blood mononuclear cells (PBMCs), collected at baseline. The CDR3: CASSGTAYTGELFF. DNA for the CDR3: TGTGCCAGCTCCGGGACAGCCTACACCGGGGAGCTGTTTTTT.